Following are 19 T cell receptor beta chains from one sample sequenced in a study of T cell repertoires in cytomegalovirus infection. TCRdb processed the reads anew with MiXCR; each CDR3 protein has one entry. The sample carries around 430,000 distinct CDR3 sequences, approximately 46% recorded once. Their specific antigens are unknown. The specimen was cultured PBMCs, collected from culture after CMV antigen stimulation. The receptors were sampled from a human donor in good health (CMV status not recorded). Some clones in this sample may be carry-over from other donors' samples.

This clonotype was recorded a few times. At one boundary the junction diverges from the germline segment, which might be a read error. The V gene is TRBV7-2, the J gene TRBJ1-1, with TRBD1 matching 7 bases. The CDR3 extends over 15 amino acids. CDR1 is SGHTA and CDR2 is FQGNSA in the germline V gene. The CDR3 spells CASSWAGTANNEAFF. The CDR3 DNA is TGTGCCAGCAGCTGGGCCGGGACAGCGAACAATGAAGCTTTCTTT. Together with reference TRBV7-2 and TRBJ1-1, the CDR3 gives the full variable domain: GAGVSQSPSNKVTEKGKDVELRCDPISGHTALYWYRQSLGQGLEFLIYFQGNSAPDKSGLPSDRFSAERTGGSVSTLTIQRTQQEDSAVYLCASSWAGTANNEAFFGQGTRLTVV.

This clonotype occurred a few times. This chain joins TRBV28 and TRBJ2-5; 8 nucleotides line up with TRBD1. J gave up 0 bases and V 6 bases, and 9 bases lay outside the gene matches. The CDR3 runs 16 residues. Germline CDR1 is MDHEN and CDR2 is SYDVKM. In DNA, the CDR3 is TGTGCCAGCAGATTTTCCGGGACAGGTAACCAAGAGACCCAGTACTTC. Translated: CASRFSGTGNQETQYF. Looking up the rest from reference TRBV28 and TRBJ2-5 gives the full variable domain: DVKVTQSSRYLVKRTGEKVFLECVQDMDHENMFWYRQDPGLGLRLIYFSYDVKMKEKGDIPEGYSVSREKKERFSLILESASTNQTSMYLCASRFSGTGNQETQYFGPGTRLLVL.

In this sample, this clonotype turned up many times. The V call is TRBV19, the J call TRBJ2-2, with a weak D call TRBD1 (6 bases). The germline V and J ends were trimmed by 1 base and 4 bases, with 7 bases remaining between them. The V gene's germline CDR1 is LNHDA and CDR2 SQIVND (reference sequence). This CDR3 comprises 14 residues. The CDR3 protein is CASSIGRGTGELFF. CDR3 DNA: TGTGCCAGTAGTATAGGCAGGGGCACCGGGGAGCTGTTTTTT. Full variable domain (remainder filled in from reference TRBV19 and TRBJ2-2): DGGITQSPKYLFRKEGQNVTLSCEQNLNHDAMYWYRQDPGQGLRLIYYSQIVNDFQKGDIAEGYSVSREKKESFPLTVTSAQKNPTAFYLCASSIGRGTGELFFGEGSRLTVL.

V and J are TRBV12-3 or TRBV12-4 and TRBJ1-3, with D unclear. This CDR3 contains 13 residues. The germline V and J ends were trimmed by 5 bases and 4 bases, with 9 bases remaining between them. CDR3 nucleotide sequence: TGTGCCAGCAGTCCCCTTCACGGAAACACCATATATTTT. Translated, it gives CASSPLHGNTIYF.

The J gene is TRBJ1-1, the V gene TRBV19; D ambiguous. CDR1 and CDR2 from the germline V gene are LNHDA and SQIVND (reference sequence). Trimming took 2 bases from V and 7 from J, leaving 8 bases between them. This CDR3 contains 12 residues. The CDR3 spells CASSIWSGEAFF. The CDR3, as DNA: TGTGCCAGTAGTATATGGTCCGGTGAAGCTTTCTTT. The entire variable domain, with the rest obtained from reference TRBV19 and TRBJ1-1, is as follows: DGGITQSPKYLFRKEGQNVTLSCEQNLNHDAMYWYRQDPGQGLRLIYYSQIVNDFQKGDIAEGYSVSREKKESFPLTVTSAQKNPTAFYLCASSIWSGEAFFGQGTRLTVV.

The CDR3 nucleotides read TGTGCCAGCAGAAGGACTAGGCCATGGGATACGCAGTATTTT. This encodes CASRRTRPWDTQYF. The V gene is TRBV6-2 or TRBV6-3, the J gene TRBJ2-3, with 7 bases that match TRBD2. Germline V CDR1 and CDR2: MNHEY, SVGEGT. V shed 6 bases, J shed 6 bases, and the junction held 9 bases outside the gene matches. This CDR3 has 14 residues.

The chain links TRBV20-1 to TRBJ2-5; D is possibly TRBD1 (5 bases). V was trimmed by 0 bases and J by 2 bases, leaving 10 bases between them. The germline V gene encodes CDR1 DFQATT and CDR2 SNEGSKA (reference sequence). The CDR3 runs to 14 residues. CDR3 amino acids: CSARDQGQQETQYF. The DNA of the CDR3 is TGCAGTGCTAGAGATCAGGGTCAGCAAGAGACCCAGTACTTC.

V and J are TRBV7-2 and TRBJ2-7, with D possibly matching TRBD1 (6 bases). The V gene lost 1 base and the J gene lost 3 bases, with 7 bases spanning the gap. CDR1 and CDR2 from the germline V gene are SGHTA and FQGNSA. This CDR3 is built from 13 residues. The CDR3 sequence is CASSLETGYEQYF. The DNA of the CDR3 is TGTGCCAGCAGCTTAGAGACAGGCTACGAGCAGTACTTC.

The chain recombines TRBV7-9 with TRBJ2-1, with D possibly being TRBD2 (7 bases). Trimming removed 3 bases from V and 5 bases from J, with 17 bases in between. Germline V gene lookup returns CDR1 SEHNR and CDR2 FQNEAQ (reference sequence). This CDR3 region has 16 residues. CDR3 protein: CASSFRGGGGDNEQFF. CDR3 DNA: TGTGCCAGCAGCTTTAGGGGGGGAGGGGGGGACAATGAGCAGTTCTTC.

The chain joins TRBV5-6 to TRBJ2-7; 11 bases are shared with TRBD1. There are 16 residues in the CDR3. V was clipped by 0 bases and J by 0 bases; unmatched bases: 2. Germline-derived CDR1 and CDR2 are SGHDT and YYEEEE. The DNA for the CDR3 is TGTGCCAGCAGCTTGGGCGGGACAGGGGGCTCCTACGAGCAGTACTTC. This encodes CASSLGGTGGSYEQYF.

This chain joins TRBV20-1 and TRBJ2-1; TRBD2 aligns across 12 bases. Germline V gene lookup returns CDR1 DFQATT and CDR2 SNEGSKA (reference sequence). The CDR3 loop spans 17 amino acids. V gave up 5 bases and J gave up 0 bases; unmatched junction bases: 8. The CDR3 nucleotides read TGCAGTGCTTATGGGCTAGCGGGAGGGTCCTCCTACAATGAGCAGTTCTTC. It specifies CSAYGLAGGSSYNEQFF.

V gene TRBV7-2 combines with J gene TRBJ2-3; TRBD2 matches at 7 bases. CDR1 SGHTA and CDR2 FQGNSA come from the germline V gene. J gave up 3 bases and V 4 bases, and 7 bases lay outside the gene matches. The CDR3 runs 15 residues. CDR3 nucleotides: TGTGCCAGCAGCTCCCAGGGACTAAGGACAGATACGCAGTATTTT. Encoded protein: CASSSQGLRTDTQYF.

This chain links TRBV6-6 with TRBJ2-3, with 8 bases identical to TRBD2. The CDR3 spans 16 residues. The junction had 12 bases not matched to a gene; V was cut back by 5 bases and J by 5 bases. From germline, CDR1 is MNHNY and CDR2 SVGAGI (reference sequence). CDR3 sequence: CASSGLSGSLRDTQYF. CDR3 nucleotides: TGTGCCAGCAGTGGACTAAGCGGGAGTTTGCGAGATACGCAGTATTTT.

A word on this clonotype: At one of its ends the junction is not consistent with the germline gene, which may arise from a read error. The V call is TRBV7-8, the J call TRBJ2-1; D possibly uses TRBD1 or TRBD2 (5 bases each). The CDR3 has 14 amino acids. The germline gives CDR1 SGHVS, CDR2 FQNEAQ. The CDR3 DNA sequence: TGTGCCAGCAGCCTCGGGACCCCCGAAGCGTCACTCCAATTC. Translation gives CASSLGTPEASLQF.

The chain employs TRBV6-6 and TRBJ1-1; 8 nucleotides line up with TRBD1. V gave up 6 bases and J gave up 3 bases; unmatched junction bases: 12. The CDR3 sequence is 16 residues long. Germline CDR1 reads MNHNY; CDR2 reads SVGAGI (reference sequence). The CDR3 nucleotides read TGTGCCAGCAGCCCCGGACAGGGTTTCGGGGACACTGAAGCTTTCTTT. It codes for CASSPGQGFGDTEAFF.

V and J are TRBV6-5 and TRBJ1-5; D might be TRBD1 (6 bases). Trimming cost V 6 bases and J 5 bases, with 17 bases left between them. Per the germline V gene, CDR1 is MNHEY and CDR2 is SVGAGI. This CDR3 is 15 amino acids long. The CDR3 loop is CASSPLGGLDQPQHF. CDR3 nucleotides: TGTGCCAGCAGCCCCCTCGGGGGGCTCGATCAGCCCCAGCATTTT.

The chain employs TRBV10-2 and TRBJ2-3; a weak D match, TRBD1 (7 bases). The CDR3 is 13 amino acids. Germline lookup yields CDR1 WSHSY and CDR2 SAAADI. The V gene lost 8 bases and the J gene lost 3 bases, with 12 bases spanning the gap. The CDR3 nucleotides are TGCGCCAGCGGAGGGGGCAGGACAGATACGCAGTATTTT. It is translated as CASGGGRTDTQYF.

This clonotype was counted between two and nine times. The V and J genes are TRBV6-1 and TRBJ2-3; 9 bases are shared with TRBD2. Trimming took 7 bases from V and 6 from J; bases not matched to a gene: 8. The CDR3 is 14 residues long. CDR1 and CDR2 (germline): MNHNS, SASEGT. The CDR3 DNA sequence: TGTGCCAGCAAAATCGGACTAGCGAGGGATACGCAGTATTTT. Protein: CASKIGLARDTQYF.

This clonotype occurred once. The chain couples TRBV6-2 or TRBV6-3 to TRBJ2-2; 9 bases are shared with TRBD1. Looked up from germline, CDR1 is MNHEY and CDR2 is SVGEGT. After removal of 6 bases from V and 7 bases from J, the junction contained 3 bases not matched to a gene. The CDR3 extends over 13 amino acids. For the CDR3, the DNA is TGTGCCAGCAGAACAGGGGGCGGCGGGGAGCTGTTTTTT. This gives the protein CASRTGGGGELFF.